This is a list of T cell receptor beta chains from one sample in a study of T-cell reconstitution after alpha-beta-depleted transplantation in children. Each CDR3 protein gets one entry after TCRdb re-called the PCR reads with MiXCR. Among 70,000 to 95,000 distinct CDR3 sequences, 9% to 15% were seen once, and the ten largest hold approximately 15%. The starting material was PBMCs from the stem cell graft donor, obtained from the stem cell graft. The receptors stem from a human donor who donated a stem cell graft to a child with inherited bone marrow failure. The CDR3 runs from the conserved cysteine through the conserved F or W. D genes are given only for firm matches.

CASRRDLTYNEQFF,TRBV12-3/TRBV12-4,-,TRBJ2-1
CAIRGPLNTEAFF,TRBV10-3,-,TRBJ1-1
CASSRGTSGYNEQFF,TRBV7-9,TRBD2,TRBJ2-1
CASLGSPNTGELFF,TRBV2,-,TRBJ2-2
CASSLTGGETGELFF,TRBV5-1,-,TRBJ2-2
CSVDGGLLTEAFF,TRBV29-1,-,TRBJ1-1
CASSLGGRGLETQYF,TRBV5-4,TRBD1,TRBJ2-5
CASHRDNYNEQFF,TRBV18,-,TRBJ2-1
CASSPTGVNEQYF,TRBV11-2,TRBD1,TRBJ2-7
CASSVAAGGVYEQYF,TRBV9,TRBD2,TRBJ2-7
CATSDPLAREQFF,TRBV24-1,-,TRBJ2-1
CASSPSTGGDEKLFF,TRBV18,-,TRBJ1-4
CASSLGVEADGGYTF,TRBV11-2,-,TRBJ1-2
CASSLGGEQFF,TRBV7-6,-,TRBJ2-1
CASSVAIHPGQGTDTQYF,TRBV9,TRBD1,TRBJ2-3
CASSILNEQFF,TRBV12-3/TRBV12-4,-,TRBJ2-1
CASSQDLPGIGSPLHF,TRBV4-3,-,TRBJ1-6
CASSLNVGTGVYNEQFF,TRBV5-1,TRBD1,TRBJ2-1
CSARGHPDSYEQYF,TRBV20-1,-,TRBJ2-7
CSAREMGGTEQFF,TRBV20-1,-,TRBJ2-1
CASSDLYEQYF,TRBV7-9,-,TRBJ2-7
CASSRTSGISYEQYF,TRBV4-1,TRBD2,TRBJ2-7
CASSLAGTGDLNEQFF,TRBV11-3,TRBD1,TRBJ2-1
CASSLTPDYSGANVLTF,TRBV27,-,TRBJ2-6
CSAREGGSVPGSGANVLTF,TRBV20-1,-,TRBJ2-6
CASSLMAGANEKLFF,TRBV5-1,-,TRBJ1-4
CASSLRTTYNEQFF,TRBV11-2,-,TRBJ2-1
CASNSAQGLGQPQHF,TRBV5-2,-,TRBJ1-5
CASSLGSVTNYGYTF,TRBV12-3/TRBV12-4,-,TRBJ1-2
CASSLGLAGGPRDTQYF,TRBV5-1,TRBD2,TRBJ2-3
CASSPGLLNTGELFF,TRBV6-5,-,TRBJ2-2
CASSPRGHGAGELFF,TRBV9,-,TRBJ2-2
CASSPQQGQPQHF,TRBV27,-,TRBJ1-5
CASSYGGQVNTEAFF,TRBV6-2/TRBV6-3,TRBD1,TRBJ1-1
CASSPLGSGRADTQYF,TRBV14,TRBD2,TRBJ2-3
CSAQNRGRETQYF,TRBV20-1,TRBD1,TRBJ2-5
CASSLVDLQKYEQYF,TRBV5-1,-,TRBJ2-7
CSAYQAGFPYEQFF,TRBV20-1,-,TRBJ2-1
CASSRATNTGELFF,TRBV10-2,-,TRBJ2-2
CASSLPGGIQETHYF,TRBV28,TRBD2,TRBJ2-5
CSASGRALNTEAFF,TRBV20-1,-,TRBJ1-1
CASSLYRGTEDFF,TRBV3-1,TRBD1,TRBJ1-1
CASSEGAGTEAFF,TRBV2,-,TRBJ1-1
CASSFNRAAFF,TRBV28,-,TRBJ1-1
CASSPRLAGGSTDTQYF,TRBV6-2/TRBV6-3,TRBD2,TRBJ2-3
CASTLSSDSVEIPTETQYF,TRBV6-2/TRBV6-3,-,TRBJ2-5
CASSLRGEAFF,TRBV12-3/TRBV12-4,-,TRBJ1-1
CSADPGTGNYGYTF,TRBV20-1,TRBD1,TRBJ1-2
CASSATPGATNEKLFF,TRBV9,-,TRBJ1-4
CAPRFLKQYF,TRBV10-1,-,TRBJ2-7
CSGGTGQETQYF,TRBV29-1,TRBD1,TRBJ2-5
CASSRYEDTDTQYF,TRBV5-1,-,TRBJ2-3
CASSLALAGFEQFF,TRBV7-8,TRBD2,TRBJ2-1
CASSKTRGDTEAFF,TRBV11-3,-,TRBJ1-1
CASSLQGNSPLHF,TRBV7-3,-,TRBJ1-6
CASNLGQGRINEQFF,TRBV6-2/TRBV6-3,TRBD1,TRBJ2-1
CASSSPGTGTYNSPLHF,TRBV7-2,TRBD1,TRBJ1-6
CSATGTINEQFF,TRBV20-1,TRBD2,TRBJ2-1